This TCR beta chain originates from a study of OX40 agonist ivuxolimab in advanced cancers. Repertoires were generated with immunoSEQ multiplex PCR, while TCRdb's copy carries only in-frame clones and drops some. Of 95,000 to 110,000 clones listed, around 93% are singletons. This clone was recorded once. Its antigen is undetermined. Patients had blood sampled at baseline and again on cycle 4 day 1 and cycle 7 day 1. Whole-study results and caveats: Those patients achieving a partial response at 0.1-3.0 mg/kg showed among the lowest clonal expansion. On average, CD8+ T cells had more expanded clones than CD4+. With doses of 0.1 to 3.0 mg/kg, CD4+ and CD8+ blood T cells had undergone clonal expansion by week 6.

The ends lost 4 bases at V and 4 bases at J; junction bases unmatched: 3. Germline-derived CDR1 and CDR2 are MNHEY and SMNVEV (reference sequence). The CDR3 runs to 14 residues. The clonotype comes from an adult with an advanced solid tumor such as melanoma, head and neck, liver or kidney cancer. The material was CD4+ or CD8+ T cells sorted from blood, obtained in a trial of the OX40 agonist ivuxolimab. V and J are TRBV27 and TRBJ2-5; 10 nucleotides agree with TRBD1. The CDR3 DNA follows: TGTGCCAGCAGTTCAGACAGGGGGCGAGAGACCCAGTACTTC. Its translation: CASSSDRGRETQYF.